What follows are 14 T cell receptor beta chains derived from one specimen sequenced in a study of T cell repertoires in cytomegalovirus infection. Using its own MiXCR run on the reads, TCRdb lists one record per CDR3 protein. Here the sample spans hundreds of thousands of distinct CDR3 sequences, 9.5% being singletons. The sample comprised PBMCs. The origin of the receptors is a human donor in good health (CMV status not recorded). Some clones in this sample may be carry-over from other donors' samples.

This clonotype has a count of ten or more. The rearrangement joins TRBV7-6 to TRBJ1-2, with D possibly matching TRBD1 (5 bases). This CDR3 is 16 amino acids long. Trimming shortened V by 1 base and J by 2 bases, and 14 bases separated the two germline ends. CDR1 SGHVS and CDR2 FNYEAQ come from the germline V gene. CDR3: CASSLGGGRTNYGYTF. CDR3 sequence (DNA): TGTGCCAGCAGCTTAGGGGGGGGACGGACAAACTATGGCTACACCTTC.

The sample holds many counts of this clonotype. The chain combines TRBV20-1 with TRBJ1-2; D gene ambiguous. CDR3 length: 14 residues. The germline gives CDR1 DFQATT, CDR2 SNEGSKA (reference sequence). V dropped 5 bases and J dropped 4 bases, with 17 bases sitting between them. The CDR3 DNA follows: TGCAGTGCTCCAGCTGCAGTGTATGGCTATGGCTACACCTTC. Translating it yields CSAPAAVYGYGYTF.

This clonotype appeared a few times. This chain links TRBV20-1 with TRBJ1-5; D unresolved. The CDR3 loop spans 15 amino acids. Trimming took off 6 bases at V and 0 bases at J, with 15 bases between the two ends. Per the germline V gene, CDR1 is DFQATT and CDR2 is SNEGSKA (reference sequence). This CDR3 is CSAGDWRDSNQPQHF. DNA of the CDR3: TGCAGTGCAGGAGATTGGAGAGATAGCAATCAGCCCCAGCATTTT.

This chain's CDR3 is CASSSPGMNTEAFF. CDR3 nucleotide sequence: TGTGCCAGCAGTTCCCCAGGCATGAACACTGAAGCTTTCTTT. The chain has TRBV28 and TRBJ1-1; D not resolved. Germline V gives CDR1 MDHEN, CDR2 SYDVKM. This CDR3 region has 14 residues. The ends were cut back, 4 bases at V and 0 bases at J, with 9 bases in the middle. Full variable domain (outside the CDR3, taken from reference TRBV28 and TRBJ1-1): DVKVTQSSRYLVKRTGEKVFLECVQDMDHENMFWYRQDPGLGLRLIYFSYDVKMKEKGDIPEGYSVSREKKERFSLILESASTNQTSMYLCASSSPGMNTEAFFGQGTRLTVV.

The genes are TRBV20-1 and TRBJ1-6, with 12 positions matching TRBD1. After removal of 6 bases from V and 14 bases from J, the junction contained 8 bases not matched to a gene. From germline, CDR1 is DFQATT and CDR2 SNEGSKA (reference sequence). This CDR3 is 13 amino acids long. The CDR3 loop reads CSAPGTGGSSLHF. CDR3 DNA sequence: TGCAGTGCCCCCGGGACAGGGGGCTCTTCCCTCCACTTT.

The CDR3 sequence is CASSFEGASNSPLHF. The CDR3 coding sequence is TGTGCCAGCAGCTTTGAGGGGGCTTCTAATTCACCCCTCCACTTT. The chain joins TRBV7-4 to TRBJ1-6; 7 bases agree with TRBD1. The J segment lost 6 bases and the V segment lost 3 bases, leaving 5 bases of the junction unmatched. The CDR3 spans 15 residues. From germline, CDR1 is SGHVT and CDR2 SQSDAQ.

The rearrangement links TRBV7-6 to TRBJ2-5; 11 nucleotides match TRBD2. Trimming took 8 bases from V and 4 from J; bases not matched to a gene: 6. Looked up from germline, CDR1 is SGHVS and CDR2 is FNYEAQ. The CDR3 contains 14 residues. In DNA, the CDR3 is TGTGCCAGCGGGGTAGCGGGGGGGCCAGAGACCCAGTACTTC. It translates to CASGVAGGPETQYF.

This clonotype occurred many times. The V call is TRBV6-6, the J call TRBJ1-5; tentatively, D is TRBD1 (5 bases). The V end was cut by 7 bases, the J end by 2 bases, with 9 bases between. The CDR3 spans 13 residues. CDR1 and CDR2 (germline): MNHNY, SVGAGI (reference sequence). CDR3 amino acids: CASIGHGNQPQHF. The CDR3 region has the DNA TGTGCCAGCATTGGACACGGCAATCAGCCCCAGCATTTT.

This clonotype was counted between two and nine times. The chain carries TRBV6-8 and TRBJ2-1; D is ambiguous. The V end lost 2 bases, the J end lost 9 bases, and 5 bases lay between the germline ends. The CDR3 spans 11 residues. Germline loops: CDR1 MNHGY, CDR2 SAAAGT. CDR3: CASSYAGEQFF. DNA of the CDR3: TGTGCCAGCAGTTACGCTGGTGAGCAGTTCTTC.

The table lists this clonotype with many counts. V and J are TRBV10-1 and TRBJ2-4; 7 positions match TRBD1. The CDR3 length is 15 residues. Looked up from germline, CDR1 is WNHNN and CDR2 is SYGVQD (reference sequence). Trimming cost V 6 bases and J 7 bases; bases outside gene matches: 12. The CDR3 bases are TGCGCCAGCAGCCACAGGGGACAGTCGGTGAACATTCAGTACTTC. Translation gives CASSHRGQSVNIQYF.

This clonotype was found a few times. The chain is built from TRBV12-3 or TRBV12-4 and TRBJ2-3; 9 bases align to TRBD2. There are 15 residues in the CDR3. The V gene end was trimmed by 8 bases and the J gene end by 2 bases; junction bases not matched to a gene: 8. The CDR3: CASQDSGGYTDTQYF. In nucleotides, the CDR3 is TGTGCCAGCCAGGATAGCGGGGGTTACACAGATACGCAGTATTTT.

This clonotype was counted a few times. CDR3 nucleotide sequence: TGTGCCAGCAGCTTAGATGGGACAACGAACACTGAAGCTTTCTTT. It is translated as CASSLDGTTNTEAFF. The chain joins TRBV7-2 to TRBJ1-1; D might be TRBD1 (6 bases). CDR3 length equals 15 residues. Germline-derived CDR1 and CDR2 are SGHTA and FQGNSA. Trimming cost V 1 base and J 1 base, with 10 bases left between them. Full variable domain (remainder filled in from reference TRBV7-2 and TRBJ1-1): GAGVSQSPSNKVTEKGKDVELRCDPISGHTALYWYRQSLGQGLEFLIYFQGNSAPDKSGLPSDRFSAERTGGSVSTLTIQRTQQEDSAVYLCASSLDGTTNTEAFFGQGTRLTVV.

The table lists this clonotype with many counts. The CDR3 spells CASSQGPYEQYF. The DNA for the CDR3 is TGTGCCAGCAGCCAGGGGCCTTACGAGCAGTACTTC. The genes are TRBV6-2 or TRBV6-3 and TRBJ2-7; D possibly corresponds to TRBD1 (6 bases). The CDR3 loop spans 12 amino acids. V gave up 6 bases and J gave up 4 bases, with 10 bases separating them. CDR1 and CDR2 (germline): MNHEY, SVGEGT.

This clonotype has just a few counts. The genes are TRBV4-3 and TRBJ2-7; TRBD2 matches 10 bases. Trimming at V came to 3 bases and at J to 3 bases, leaving 5 bases not matched to a gene. The CDR3 sequence is 15 residues long. Germline CDR1 and CDR2: LGHNA and YSLEER. Here the CDR3 reads CASSHVSSGSYEQYF. CDR3 nucleotides: TGCGCCAGCAGCCATGTGTCTAGCGGGAGCTACGAGCAGTACTTC.